These 18 T cell receptor beta chains originate from one sample sequenced in a study of blood T cell repertoires in COVID-19. Assay: immunoSEQ multiplex PCR; the TCRdb copy retains only in-frame clones and omits some. This table holds around 160,000 clones, more than 75% found once. The sample taken for sequencing was PBMCs or T cells enriched from blood (not recorded which). The origin of the receptors is a man aged 35 to 55 who had recovered from COVID-19.

V is TRBV5-6 and J is TRBJ1-2; D not certain. The V gene lost 4 bases and the J gene lost 0 bases, with 10 bases spanning the gap. The CDR3 is 14 amino acids. Germline CDR1 reads SGHDT; CDR2 reads YYEEEE. CDR3 DNA: TGTGCCAGCAGCCCCCTCGGGGCTAACTATGGCTACACCTTC. Translation: CASSPLGANYGYTF. The entire variable domain, with the rest obtained from reference TRBV5-6 and TRBJ1-2, is as follows: DAGVTQSPTHLIKTRGQQVTLRCSPKSGHDTVSWYQQALGQGPQFIFQYYEEEERQRGNFPDRFSGHQFPNYSSELNVNALLLGDSALYLCASSPLGANYGYTFGSGTRLTVV.

The chain links TRBV27 to TRBJ2-3; no firm D call. In germline, CDR1 is MNHEY, CDR2 SMNVEV (reference sequence). The ends were cut back, 5 bases at V and 3 bases at J, with 18 bases in the middle. The CDR3 contains 16 residues. The CDR3 DNA reads as TGTGCCAGCAGTGCTTTGGCCCCCCTTCCAACAGATACGCAGTATTTT. Protein: CASSALAPLPTDTQYF.

The chain joins TRBV10-3 to TRBJ1-3; 12 bases align to TRBD1. J was trimmed by 6 bases and V by 0 bases; bases with no gene match: 3. This CDR3 has 16 residues. CDR1 ENHRY and CDR2 SYGVKD come from the germline V gene. In DNA form, the CDR3 reads TGTGCCATCAGTGAGTCGGGACAGGGGGCTGAAAACACCATATATTTT. Protein product: CAISESGQGAENTIYF.

This clone has a single count. The chain has TRBV3-1 (or the pseudogene TRBV3-2) and TRBJ1-3; 7 nucleotides agree with TRBD1. Germline CDR1 LGHDT, CDR2 YNNKEL (reference sequence). This CDR3 is built from 14 residues. V dropped 4 bases and J dropped 3; count of bases not matched to a gene: 3. CDR3 coding DNA: TGTGCCAGCAGCCGACAGGGTGGTGGAAACACCATATATTTT. This translates into CASSRQGGGNTIYF.

Remarks on this clone: This sample includes further DNA sequences coding for the same CDR3. The chain recombines TRBV4-1 with TRBJ1-5, with 7 positions matching TRBD1. CDR1 MGHRA and CDR2 YSYEKL come from the germline V gene. The V gene end was trimmed by 1 base and the J gene end by 0 bases; junction bases not matched to a gene: 0. The CDR3 is made up of 15 amino acids. The CDR3 coding sequence is TGCGCCAGCAGCCAAGGACAGGGTAGCAATCAGCCCCAGCATTTT. Protein: CASSQGQGSNQPQHF.

The V call is TRBV19, the J call TRBJ1-5; 7 nucleotides match TRBD1. This CDR3 region has 15 residues. Germline V gene data show CDR1 as LNHDA and CDR2 as SQIVND (reference sequence). Unmatched junction bases numbered 8, after V lost 9 bases and J lost 0 bases. For the CDR3, the DNA is TGTGCCAGCGGGACAGACCTCTATAGCAATCAGCCCCAGCATTTT. Translating it yields CASGTDLYSNQPQHF.

The chain couples TRBV5-6 to TRBJ1-6, with D unresolved. The CDR3 is made up of 17 amino acids. V was clipped by 3 bases and J by 0 bases, with 13 bases between them. Germline CDR1 SGHDT, CDR2 YYEEEE. Here the CDR3 reads CASSSLNTASYNSPLHF. Here the CDR3 DNA reads TGTGCCAGCAGCTCACTAAATACTGCCTCCTATAATTCACCCCTCCACTTT. The whole variable domain, filled in from reference TRBV5-6 and TRBJ1-6, reads DAGVTQSPTHLIKTRGQQVTLRCSPKSGHDTVSWYQQALGQGPQFIFQYYEEEERQRGNFPDRFSGHQFPNYSSELNVNALLLGDSALYLCASSSLNTASYNSPLHFGNGTRLTVT.

The rearrangement uses TRBV18 and TRBJ1-5; TRBD1 aligns across 8 bases. Germline assignment: CDR1 KGHSH and CDR2 LQKENI. J gave up 0 bases and V 6 bases, and 10 bases lay outside the gene matches. This CDR3 contains 17 residues. The CDR3 reads CASSEDRVYNSNQPQHF. The CDR3 region has the DNA TGTGCCAGCTCGGAGGACAGGGTTTACAATAGCAATCAGCCCCAGCATTTT. The variable domain in full, completed from reference TRBV18 and TRBJ1-5, reads NAGVMQNPRHLVRRRGQEARLRCSPMKGHSHVYWYRQLPEEGLKFMVYLQKENIIDESGMPKERFSAEFPKEGPSILRIQQVVRGDSAAYFCASSEDRVYNSNQPQHFGDGTRLSIL.

The chain has TRBV6-5 and TRBJ1-1, with D perhaps matching TRBD1 (6 bases). Germline lookup yields CDR1 MNHEY and CDR2 SVGAGI. The CDR3 totals 13 residues. V gave up 5 bases and J gave up 6 bases, with 13 bases separating them. The CDR3 nucleotides are TGTGCCAGCAGTAAACAGGGTCTGTCTGAAGCTTTCTTT. Its protein is CASSKQGLSEAFF.

The chain links TRBV5-6 to TRBJ1-5; TRBD1 is a possible D gene (6 bases). Trimming removed 6 bases at V and 6 bases at J, with 13 bases between. The length of the CDR3 is 13 residues. The germline gives CDR1 SGHDT, CDR2 YYEEEE. CDR3 bases: TGTGCCAGCACCCTAAGGGGGTTTCAGCCCCAGCATTTT. Translating it yields CASTLRGFQPQHF.

V and J are TRBV20-1 and TRBJ2-1, with 11 bases lining up with TRBD1. Germline V gene lookup returns CDR1 DFQATT and CDR2 SNEGSKA (reference sequence). The CDR3 is 16 residues long. The junction had 15 bases not matched to a gene; V was cut back by 6 bases and J by 8 bases. The CDR3 loop is CSASPFGQGASHEQFF. CDR3 in DNA: TGCAGTGCCAGTCCATTCGGACAGGGGGCATCACATGAGCAGTTCTTC.

For the CDR3, the DNA is TGTGCCAGCAGCTTAACTGGGGGCTCCTCTTATGAAGCTTTCTTT. Amino acid sequence: CASSLTGGSSYEAFF. The V gene is TRBV7-3, the J gene TRBJ1-1; possible D gene TRBD1, 6 bases. Trimming stripped 0 bases from V and 7 bases from J, with 15 bases between. The V gene's germline CDR1 is SGHTA and CDR2 FQGTGA. CDR3 length: 15 amino acids.

V gene TRBV5-1 combines with J gene TRBJ1-1, with 8 bases identical to TRBD1. Germline assignment: CDR1 SGHRS and CDR2 YFSETQ. CDR3 length equals 17 residues. Unmatched junction bases numbered 11, after V lost 4 bases and J lost 0 bases. CDR3 nucleotides: TGCGCCAGCAGCCGGACCGGACAGGGTATCATGAACACTGAAGCTTTCTTT. The encoded protein is CASSRTGQGIMNTEAFF.

In DNA form, the CDR3 reads TGTGCCAGCAGCTCGGGACAGGGTGAGAGGAAACTGTTTTTT. It encodes CASSSGQGERKLFF. This chain uses TRBV11-2 with TRBJ1-4; 9 nucleotides agree with TRBD1. CDR1 and CDR2 (germline): SGHAT, FQNNGV. This CDR3 spans 14 amino acids. J was trimmed by 11 bases and V by 4 bases; bases with no gene match: 8.

This chain connects TRBV5-1 to TRBJ2-3; 7 nucleotides match TRBD2. The CDR3 covers 14 residues. Trimming removed 6 bases from V and 5 bases from J; junction bases left unmatched: 9. The V gene's germline CDR1 is SGHRS and CDR2 YFSETQ. The CDR3 nucleotides read TGCGCCAGCAAGGGGAGCGGGGAATTAGATACGCAGTATTTT. Amino acids: CASKGSGELDTQYF.

The V gene is TRBV2, the J gene TRBJ1-2, with a possible D match to TRBD1 (6 bases). V lost 8 bases and J 0 bases, leaving 19 bases between the germline ends. This CDR3 has 16 amino acids. CDR1 is SNHLY, CDR2 FYNNEI, per germline. The CDR3 DNA sequence: TGTGCCAGCGGTACAGGGAGATCTGTGGCTAACTATGGCTACACCTTC. Encoded protein: CASGTGRSVANYGYTF.

This sequence joins TRBV5-1 and TRBJ2-2; 9 nucleotides agree with TRBD1. The V gene's germline CDR1 is SGHRS and CDR2 YFSETQ. Unmatched junction bases numbered 13, after V lost 0 bases and J lost 7 bases. CDR3 length equals 18 residues. The CDR3 loop is CASSLGRDRVIDGGELFF. The CDR3 DNA reads TGCGCCAGCAGCTTGGGCCGGGACAGGGTGATCGATGGCGGGGAGCTGTTTTTT.

The rearrangement uses TRBV18 and TRBJ2-5; 13 bases are a match to TRBD2. CDR1 is KGHSH, CDR2 LQKENI, per germline. Losses at the gene ends were 3 bases for V and 0 bases for J; bases not matched to a gene: 10. The CDR3 has 19 residues. The CDR3 loop is CASSPLSGTSGDYQETQYF. CDR3 in DNA: TGTGCCAGCTCACCCCTTAGCGGGACTAGCGGGGACTACCAAGAGACCCAGTACTTC.